This TCR beta chain originates from a study of blood T cell repertoires in COVID-19. Patients of the Seattle cohort, enrolled during active infection, were followed longitudinally. V shed 6 bases and J shed 8 bases, with 16 bases lying between them. This CDR3 comprises 13 residues. Germline assignment: CDR1 MDHEN and CDR2 SYDVKM. Profiled with immunoSEQ multiplex PCR; TCRdb holds only in-frame clones, not every one. Of 100,000 or so clones detected, over 85% appear once; the ten largest clones hold approximately 1.9%. J is TRBJ1-2 and V is TRBV28; D ambiguous. The specimen was peripheral blood. The receptor was isolated from a woman aged 45-65 years with COVID-19, enrolled during active disease. The CDR3 protein is CASSSPVSRGYTF. Here the CDR3 DNA reads TGTGCCAGCAGCTCTCCCGTATCGAGAGGCTACACCTTC.